This is a list of T cell receptor beta chains from one sample in a study of tumor-infiltrating lymphocytes in oesophageal squamous cell carcinoma. MiXCR, run by TCRdb on the PCR reads, gives a single entry per CDR3 protein. The repertoire holds 9,500 to 15,000 distinct CDR3 sequences, with 50% to 65% as singletons. Sequenced sample: esophageal tumor tissue. These TCRs come from a female donor with esophageal squamous cell carcinoma. The CDR3 runs from the conserved cysteine through the conserved F or W. The D gene is left open where the match is weak. Only some rows state a clone size, as once, few, many or a class for expanded clones.

D	V	size	J	CDR3	DNA
TRBD1	TRBV9	few	TRBJ2-3	CASSVATGLGTGPLFF	TGTGCCAGCAGCGTAGCTACGGGCCTCGGGACAGGGCCTTTGTTCTTC
TRBD1	TRBV6-1	few	TRBJ1-1	CASSQQGGNTEAFF	TGTGCCAGCAGCCAACAGGGGGGGAACACTGAAGCTTTCTTT
.	TRBV12-3/TRBV12-4	.	TRBJ2-1	CASSLREPSYNEQFF	TGTGCCAGCAGTTTACGGGAGCCCTCCTACAATGAGCAGTTCTTC
TRBD1	TRBV7-6	.	TRBJ1-2	CASSLSGTGGAYGYTF	TGTGCCAGCAGCCTGTCCGGGACAGGGGGCGCGTATGGCTACACCTTC
.	TRBV7-2	few	TRBJ2-1	CASSLAGGASYNEQFF	TGTGCCAGCAGCTTAGCTGGAGGGGCCTCCTACAATGAGCAGTTCTTC
TRBD1	TRBV2	.	TRBJ2-4	CASSTTGGILSIQYF	TGTGCCAGCAGTACGACAGGGGGCATTCTTTCCATTCAGTACTTC
TRBD2	TRBV7-6	few	TRBJ2-5	CASSPGLAGGKQETQYF	TGTGCCAGCAGCCCGGGACTAGCGGGAGGGAAACAAGAGACCCAGTACTTC
TRBD1	TRBV27	.	TRBJ2-1	CASSRTGLINEQFF	TGTGCCAGCAGTAGGACAGGGCTGATCAATGAGCAGTTCTTC
.	TRBV7-9	.	TRBJ2-5	CASSSTRGVQETQYF	TGTGCCAGCAGCTCGACGCGGGGAGTCCAAGAGACCCAGTACTTC
TRBD2	TRBV7-9	.	TRBJ2-3	CASSLGTSGMGDTQYF	TGTGCCAGCAGCTTAGGGACTAGCGGGATGGGAGATACGCAGTATTTT
TRBD2	TRBV19	.	TRBJ2-3	CATSGRAADTQYF	TGTGCCACGAGCGGGAGGGCCGCAGATACGCAGTATTTT
.	TRBV7-8	few	TRBJ2-7	CASRLEAGEQYF	TGTGCCAGCAGGTTGGAGGCGGGCGAGCAGTACTTC